The sequence of this T cell receptor beta chain was determined in a study of CD8 T cell repertoires and HIV-1 epitope variants. Overall study: T cells were stimulated with Twenty-five Gag and Nef peptides separately. The baseline condition was 1M T cells left uncultured. Tested: three Gag epitope families, Nef HW9 and YT9.

V was clipped by 3 bases and J by 8 bases, with 20 bases between them. CDR1 and CDR2 from the germline V gene are SNHLY and FYNNEI. The CDR3 consists of 16 residues. Concerning this clone: Its antigen is unidentified.

The repertoire was sequenced with immunoSEQ multiplex PCR; TCRdb's copy has only in-frame clones and lacks some. Found here are about 2,400 clones, around 69% of them singletons; the top ten hold about 45%. Sequenced material: cultured CD8+ T cells derived from PBMCs. This clonotype was obtained from a male donor with HIV. The V call is TRBV2, the J call TRBJ2-4; unclear D gene. The CDR3 coding sequence is TGTGCCAGCAGTGATGGATTTGGCCCCCGGATGGACATTCAGTACTTC. As protein: CASSDGFGPRMDIQYF.